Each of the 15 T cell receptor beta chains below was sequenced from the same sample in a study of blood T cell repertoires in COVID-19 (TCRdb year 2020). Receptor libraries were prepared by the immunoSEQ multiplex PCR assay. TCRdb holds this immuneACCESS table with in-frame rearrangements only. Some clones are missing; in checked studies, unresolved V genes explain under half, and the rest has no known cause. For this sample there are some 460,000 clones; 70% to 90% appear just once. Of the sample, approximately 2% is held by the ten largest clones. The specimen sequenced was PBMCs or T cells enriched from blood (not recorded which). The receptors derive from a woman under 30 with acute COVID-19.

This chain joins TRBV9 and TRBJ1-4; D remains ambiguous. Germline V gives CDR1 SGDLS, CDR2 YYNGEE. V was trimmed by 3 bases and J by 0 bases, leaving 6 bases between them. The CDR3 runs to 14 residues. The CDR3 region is CASSAETTNEKLFF. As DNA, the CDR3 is TGTGCCAGCAGCGCGGAGACAACTAATGAAAAACTGTTTTTT.

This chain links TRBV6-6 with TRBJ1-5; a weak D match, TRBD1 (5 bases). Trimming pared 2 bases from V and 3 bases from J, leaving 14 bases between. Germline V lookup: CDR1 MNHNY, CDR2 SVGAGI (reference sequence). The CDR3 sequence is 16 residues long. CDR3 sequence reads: CASSYTRPGLNQPQHF. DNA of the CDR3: TGTGCCAGCAGTTACACTCGACCAGGGCTCAATCAGCCCCAGCATTTT.

The CDR3 sequence is CSVDWGGTGELFF. In DNA, the CDR3 is TGCAGCGTTGATTGGGGGGGCACCGGGGAGCTGTTTTTT. The chain carries TRBV29-1 and TRBJ2-2; 7 bases agree with TRBD2. V was pared by 3 bases and J by 4 bases, with 2 bases of the junction left unmatched. The CDR3 runs 13 residues. Germline V gene data show CDR1 as SQVTM and CDR2 as ANQGSEA.

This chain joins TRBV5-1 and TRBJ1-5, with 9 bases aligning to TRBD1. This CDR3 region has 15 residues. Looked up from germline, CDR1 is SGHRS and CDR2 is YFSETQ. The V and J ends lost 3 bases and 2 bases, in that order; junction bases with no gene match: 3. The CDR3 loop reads CASSSTGGGNQPQHF. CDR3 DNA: TGCGCCAGCAGCTCGACAGGGGGAGGCAATCAGCCCCAGCATTTT.

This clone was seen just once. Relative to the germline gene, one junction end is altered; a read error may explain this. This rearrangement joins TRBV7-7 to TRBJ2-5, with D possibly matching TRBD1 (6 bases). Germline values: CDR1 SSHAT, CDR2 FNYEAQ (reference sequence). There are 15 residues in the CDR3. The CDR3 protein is CASSLAGQTQETQYF. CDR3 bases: TGTGCTAGCAGCTTAGCAGGACAGACCCAAGAGACCCAGTACTTC.

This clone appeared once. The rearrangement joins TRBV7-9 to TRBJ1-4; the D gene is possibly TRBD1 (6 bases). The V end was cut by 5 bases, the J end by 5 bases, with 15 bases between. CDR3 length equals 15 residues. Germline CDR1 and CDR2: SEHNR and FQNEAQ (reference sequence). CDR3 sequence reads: CASSPQGTRNEKLFF. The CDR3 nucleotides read TGTGCCAGCAGCCCGCAGGGGACACGGAATGAAAAACTGTTTTTT.

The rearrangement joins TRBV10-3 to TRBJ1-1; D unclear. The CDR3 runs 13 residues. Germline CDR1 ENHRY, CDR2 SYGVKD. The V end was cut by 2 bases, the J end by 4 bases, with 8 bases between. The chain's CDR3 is CAISETVTTEAFF. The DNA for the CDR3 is TGTGCCATCAGTGAGACAGTTACCACTGAAGCTTTCTTT.

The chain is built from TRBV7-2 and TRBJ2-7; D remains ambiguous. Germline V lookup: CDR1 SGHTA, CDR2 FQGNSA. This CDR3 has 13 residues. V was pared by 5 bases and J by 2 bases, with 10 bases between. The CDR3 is CASSDPRTYEQYF. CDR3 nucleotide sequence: TGTGCCAGCAGCGACCCTAGGACCTACGAGCAGTACTTC.

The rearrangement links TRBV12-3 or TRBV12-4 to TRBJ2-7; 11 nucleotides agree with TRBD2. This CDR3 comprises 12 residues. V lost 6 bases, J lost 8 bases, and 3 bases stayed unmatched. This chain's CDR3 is CASRLAGEKQYF. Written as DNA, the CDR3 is TGTGCCAGCAGACTAGCGGGAGAAAAGCAGTACTTC.

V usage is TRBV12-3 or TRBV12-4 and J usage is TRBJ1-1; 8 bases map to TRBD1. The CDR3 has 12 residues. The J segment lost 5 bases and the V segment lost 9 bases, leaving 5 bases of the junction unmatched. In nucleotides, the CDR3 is TGTGCCAGTCAGGGGGCGAGTACTGAAGCTTTCTTT. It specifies CASQGASTEAFF.

CDR3 coding DNA: TGTGCCAGCAGCCAAAATCCGGACATCCCCAAGCAGTACTTC. Its translation: CASSQNPDIPKQYF. V gene TRBV3-1 (or the pseudogene TRBV3-2) combines with J gene TRBJ2-7; TRBD1 might be the D (5 bases). The CDR3 has 14 residues. Germline values: CDR1 LGHDT, CDR2 YNNKEL (reference sequence). Trimming removed 2 bases from V and 8 bases from J, with 16 bases in between.

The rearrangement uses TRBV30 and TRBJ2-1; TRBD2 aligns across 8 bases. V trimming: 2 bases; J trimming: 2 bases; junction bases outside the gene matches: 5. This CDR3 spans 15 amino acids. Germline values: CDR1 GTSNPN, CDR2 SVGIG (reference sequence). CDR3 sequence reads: CAWSLQTSAYNEQFF. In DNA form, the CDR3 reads TGTGCCTGGAGTCTGCAGACTAGCGCCTACAATGAGCAGTTCTTC.

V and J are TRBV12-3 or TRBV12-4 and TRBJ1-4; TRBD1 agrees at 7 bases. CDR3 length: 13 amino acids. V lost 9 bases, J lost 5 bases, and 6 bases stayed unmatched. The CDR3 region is CASIQGRNEKLFF. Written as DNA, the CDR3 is TGTGCCAGTATACAGGGGAGAAATGAAAAACTGTTTTTT.

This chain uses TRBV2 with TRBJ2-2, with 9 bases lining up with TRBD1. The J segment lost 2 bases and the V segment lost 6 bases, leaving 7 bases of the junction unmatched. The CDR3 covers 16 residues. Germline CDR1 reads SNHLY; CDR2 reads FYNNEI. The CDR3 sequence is CASRGTGGTNTGELFF. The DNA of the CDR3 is TGTGCCAGCAGGGGAACAGGGGGCACTAACACCGGGGAGCTGTTTTTT.

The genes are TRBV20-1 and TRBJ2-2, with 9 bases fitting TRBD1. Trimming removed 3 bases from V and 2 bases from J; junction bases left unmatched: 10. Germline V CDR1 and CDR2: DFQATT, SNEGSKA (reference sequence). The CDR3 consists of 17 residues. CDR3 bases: TGCAGTGCTAGTTCGGACAGGGGCCGGATAAACACCGGGGAGCTGTTTTTT. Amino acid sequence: CSASSDRGRINTGELFF.